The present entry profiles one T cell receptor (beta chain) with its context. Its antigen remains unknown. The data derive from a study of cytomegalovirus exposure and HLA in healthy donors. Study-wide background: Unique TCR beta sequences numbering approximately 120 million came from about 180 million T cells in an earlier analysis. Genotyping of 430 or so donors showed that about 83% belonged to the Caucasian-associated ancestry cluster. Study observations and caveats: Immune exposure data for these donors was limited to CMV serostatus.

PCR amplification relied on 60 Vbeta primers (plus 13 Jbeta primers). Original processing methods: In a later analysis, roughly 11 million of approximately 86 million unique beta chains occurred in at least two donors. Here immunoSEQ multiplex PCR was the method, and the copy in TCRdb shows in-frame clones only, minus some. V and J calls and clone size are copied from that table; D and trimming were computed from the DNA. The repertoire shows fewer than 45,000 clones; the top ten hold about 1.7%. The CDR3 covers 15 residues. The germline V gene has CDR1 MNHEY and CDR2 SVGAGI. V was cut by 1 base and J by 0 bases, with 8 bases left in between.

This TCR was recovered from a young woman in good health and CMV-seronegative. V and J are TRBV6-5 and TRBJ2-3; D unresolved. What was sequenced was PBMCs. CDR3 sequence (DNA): TGTGCCAGCAGTTACTTCCGCGGAAGCACAGATACGCAGTATTTT. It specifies CASSYFRGSTDTQYF.